This T cell receptor beta chain was identified during a study of blood T cell repertoires in COVID-19. Study background: Italy, Spain and the United States were the sources of the convalescent and acute COVID-19 samples. T cells, B-cell-depleted T cells, or PBMCs supplied cDNA or gDNA.

How the authors handled the data: Estimation of nucleated cell counts relied on the amplification of reference gene primers. The table came from immunoSEQ multiplex PCR; TCRdb's copy has only in-frame clones and leaves some out. The V and J calls and the clone size are those of that table, but D and trimming were determined from the DNA. The sample records 120,000 to 150,000 clones, approximately 87% being singletons. The germline CDR1 and CDR2 sequences are SGDLS and YYNGEE. CDR3 length: 17 amino acids. V dropped 0 bases and J dropped 4 bases, with 17 bases sitting between them. This sequence was found in a woman aged 45 to 65 with active or convalescent COVID-19. The chain links TRBV9 to TRBJ1-3, with D perhaps TRBD1 (5 bases). Sequencing was performed on peripheral blood. CDR3 nucleotides: TGTGCCAGCAGCGTAGAGGCAGGGAAAACCAAAGGAAACACCATATATTTT. This sequence encodes CASSVEAGKTKGNTIYF.